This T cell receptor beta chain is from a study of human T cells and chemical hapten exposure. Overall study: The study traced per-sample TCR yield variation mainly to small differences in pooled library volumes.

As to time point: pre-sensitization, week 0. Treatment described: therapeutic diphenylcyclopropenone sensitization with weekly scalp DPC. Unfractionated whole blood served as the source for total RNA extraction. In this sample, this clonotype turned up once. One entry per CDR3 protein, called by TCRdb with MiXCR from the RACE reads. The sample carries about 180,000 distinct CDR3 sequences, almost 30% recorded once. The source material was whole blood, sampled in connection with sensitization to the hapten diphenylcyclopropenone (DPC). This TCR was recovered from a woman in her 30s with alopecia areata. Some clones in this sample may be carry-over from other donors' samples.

CDR3 sequence (DNA): TGCGCCAGCAGCCAAGCAGGGGGCTCGGATGAAAAACTGTTTTTT. Its translation: CASSQAGGSDEKLFF. This chain connects TRBV4-3 to TRBJ1-4, with TRBD1 identical over 8 bases. The J segment lost 6 bases and the V segment lost 1 base, leaving 4 bases of the junction unmatched. This CDR3 is 15 amino acids long. Germline V CDR1 and CDR2: LGHNA, YSLEER.